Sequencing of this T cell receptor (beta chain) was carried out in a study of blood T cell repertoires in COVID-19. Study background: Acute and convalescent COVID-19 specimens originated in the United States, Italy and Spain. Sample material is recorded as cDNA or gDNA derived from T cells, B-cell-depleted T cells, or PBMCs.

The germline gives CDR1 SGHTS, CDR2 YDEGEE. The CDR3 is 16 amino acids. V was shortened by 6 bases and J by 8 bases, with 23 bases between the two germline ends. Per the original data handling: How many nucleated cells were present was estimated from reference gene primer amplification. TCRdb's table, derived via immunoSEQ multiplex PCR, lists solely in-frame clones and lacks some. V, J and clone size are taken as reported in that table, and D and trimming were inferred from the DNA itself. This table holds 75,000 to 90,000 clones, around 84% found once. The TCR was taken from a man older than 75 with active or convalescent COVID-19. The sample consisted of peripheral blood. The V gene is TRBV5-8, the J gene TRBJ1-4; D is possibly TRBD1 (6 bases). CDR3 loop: CASTLATGLLVEKLFF. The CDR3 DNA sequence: TGTGCCAGCACCCTAGCCACAGGGTTGCTCGTGGAAAAACTGTTTTTT.